These 24 T cell receptor beta chains came from one sample sequenced in a study of shared T cell receptors in the human thymus. Clones were sequenced by immunoSEQ multiplex PCR, and TCRdb holds only the in-frame ones, with some missing. The sample lists approximately 730,000 clones, 70% to 90% occurring once. The data were also submitted as part of a second study, on human thymus T cells.

The sequencing input was thymocytes. The origin of the receptors is a girl in the first two years of life with a congenital heart defect.

The V gene is TRBV27, the J gene TRBJ1-2; 7 bases agree with TRBD1. Looked up from germline, CDR1 is MNHEY and CDR2 is SMNVEV (reference sequence). V shed 6 bases and J 4 bases; nucleotides not matched to a gene: 5. This CDR3 contains 13 residues. CDR3 loop: CASRRQGPYGYTF. The CDR3, as DNA: TGTGCCAGCAGGAGACAGGGCCCCTATGGCTACACCTTC.

The J gene is TRBJ2-1, the V gene TRBV7-2; D gene unclear. Germline V gene data show CDR1 as SGHTA and CDR2 as FQGNSA. The CDR3 consists of 15 residues. V was clipped by 5 bases and J by 6 bases, with 17 bases between them. The CDR3 loop reads CASSPGGPSGNEQFF. CDR3 DNA: TGTGCCAGCAGCCCCGGCGGTCCGTCGGGCAATGAGCAGTTCTTC.

V gene TRBV4-2 combines with J gene TRBJ2-2; 7 bases are shared with TRBD2. Unmatched junction bases numbered 4, after V lost 4 bases and J lost 5 bases. CDR3 length: 14 amino acids. Per the germline V gene, CDR1 is LGHNA and CDR2 is YNFKEQ. The CDR3: CASSPSAGTGELFF. Written as DNA, the CDR3 is TGTGCCAGCAGCCCCTCAGCGGGGACCGGGGAGCTGTTTTTT.

The J gene is TRBJ1-2, the V gene TRBV5-4, with 7 positions matching TRBD1. The V gene end was trimmed by 2 bases and the J gene end by 4 bases; junction bases not matched to a gene: 17. The CDR3 has 18 amino acids. Germline V gene data show CDR1 as SGHNT and CDR2 as YYREEE (reference sequence). The CDR3: CASSFLRTGGGVSYGYTF. The CDR3 DNA is TGTGCCAGCAGCTTTTTAAGGACAGGCGGGGGGGTTAGCTATGGCTACACCTTC.

V is TRBV10-3 and J is TRBJ2-1, with D possibly being TRBD2 (5 bases). Germline CDR1 and CDR2: ENHRY and SYGVKD. V dropped 1 base and J dropped 11 bases, with 12 bases sitting between them. The CDR3 spans 13 residues. The CDR3: CAISEFVALKQFF. CDR3 nucleotide sequence: TGTGCCATCAGTGAGTTCGTAGCGCTAAAGCAGTTCTTC.

The chain uses TRBV27 and TRBJ1-1; 9 positions match TRBD1. Looked up from germline, CDR1 is MNHEY and CDR2 is SMNVEV (reference sequence). With 8 bases clipped from V and 3 bases from J, the junction kept 10 bases outside the gene matches. The CDR3 spans 15 residues. The CDR3 reads CASSRDRDVYTEAFF. The CDR3 DNA reads as TGTGCCAGCTCGCGGGACAGGGACGTGTACACTGAAGCTTTCTTT.

CDR3 protein: CASSPQSTGGIGYTF. The CDR3 nucleotides read TGTGCCAGTAGTCCCCAATCGACAGGGGGCATAGGCTACACCTTC. V is TRBV19 and J is TRBJ1-2, with 10 positions matching TRBD1. From germline, CDR1 is LNHDA and CDR2 SQIVND (reference sequence). V lost 5 bases, J lost 8 bases, and 11 bases stayed unmatched. The CDR3 is made up of 15 amino acids.

This sequence joins TRBV11-2 and TRBJ2-1; 14 positions match TRBD2. The V and J ends lost 4 bases and 6 bases, in that order; junction bases with no gene match: 14. Germline CDR1 reads SGHAT; CDR2 reads FQNNGV. This CDR3 contains 19 residues. CDR3 residues: CASSSPGLAGECITNEQFF. The DNA for the CDR3 is TGTGCCAGCAGCTCGCCGGGACTAGCGGGGGAGTGCATCACCAATGAGCAGTTCTTC. Looking up the rest from reference TRBV11-2 and TRBJ2-1 gives the full variable domain: EAGVAQSPRYKIIEKRQSVAFWCNPISGHATLYWYQQILGQGPKLLIQFQNNGVVDDSQLPKDRFSAERLKGVDSTLKIQPAKLEDSAVYLCASSSPGLAGECITNEQFFGPGTRLTVL.

The chain joins TRBV29-1 to TRBJ1-1, with 10 bases fitting TRBD1. J lost 1 base, V lost 4 bases, and 0 bases had no gene match. Per the germline V gene, CDR1 is SQVTM and CDR2 is ANQGSEA. The CDR3 has 13 amino acids. The CDR3 sequence: CSVGTGGNTEAFF. Written as DNA, the CDR3 is TGCAGCGTTGGGACAGGGGGGAACACTGAAGCTTTCTTT.

This clone showed up just a few times. The chain combines TRBV29-1 with TRBJ1-4; 8 positions match TRBD1. With 3 bases clipped from V and 3 bases from J, the junction kept 3 bases outside the gene matches. CDR1 is SQVTM and CDR2 is ANQGSEA in the germline V gene. The CDR3 is 14 amino acids. The CDR3 reads CSVDVGQANEKLFF. CDR3 nucleotide sequence: TGCAGCGTTGATGTGGGACAGGCTAATGAAAAACTGTTTTTT.

This clone was observed once. The J gene is TRBJ2-7, the V gene TRBV5-1; TRBD1 is a possible D gene (6 bases). Trimming pared 7 bases from V and 4 bases from J, leaving 15 bases between. CDR3 length: 13 residues. Germline values: CDR1 SGHRS, CDR2 YFSETQ. Here the CDR3 DNA reads TGCGCCAGCGCAGGGGATTTCTCGTACGAGCAGTACTTC. Its translation is CASAGDFSYEQYF. Looking up the rest from reference TRBV5-1 and TRBJ2-7 gives the full variable domain: KAGVTQTPRYLIKTRGQQVTLSCSPISGHRSVSWYQQTPGQGLQFLFEYFSETQRNKGNFPGRFSGRQFSNSRSEMNVSTLELGDSALYLCASAGDFSYEQYFGPGTRLTVT.

This sequence joins TRBV6-1 and TRBJ1-6, with D possibly TRBD1 on 6 matching bases. The germline gives CDR1 MNHNS, CDR2 SASEGT. This CDR3 is 15 amino acids long. Trimming shortened V by 0 bases and J by 10 bases, and 13 bases separated the two germline ends. This CDR3 reads CASSEAMWGQSPLHF. The DNA of the CDR3 is TGTGCCAGCAGTGAAGCGATGTGGGGGCAATCACCCCTCCACTTT.

Concerning this clone itself: The same CDR3 also results from other DNA sequences found in this sample. The chain has TRBV5-4 and TRBJ2-7, with 11 bases lining up with TRBD1. This CDR3 is 14 amino acids long. Per the germline V gene, CDR1 is SGHNT and CDR2 is YYREEE (reference sequence). V was clipped by 4 bases and J by 4 bases; unmatched bases: 4. The CDR3 coding sequence is TGTGCCAGCAGCCCTGGGACAGGGGGTTACGAGCAGTACTTC. It yields the protein CASSPGTGGYEQYF.

CDR3 coding DNA: TGCAGCGAAGAGAGGTATCGGTTAGGCTACACCTTC. Protein: CSEERYRLGYTF. This chain joins TRBV29-1 and TRBJ1-2, with D unresolved. The germline V gene has CDR1 SQVTM and CDR2 ANQGSEA. Trimming stripped 7 bases from V and 8 bases from J, with 17 bases between. The CDR3 is 12 amino acids. Full variable domain (missing parts from reference TRBV29-1 and TRBJ1-2): SAVISQKPSRDICQRGTSLTIQCQVDSQVTMMFWYRQQPGQSLTLIATANQGSEATYESGFVIDKFPISRPNLTFSTLTVSNMSPEDSSIYLCSEERYRLGYTFGSGTRLTVV.

The chain joins TRBV28 to TRBJ1-2; no reliable D call. This CDR3 is 14 amino acids long. Per germline, CDR1 MDHEN and CDR2 SYDVKM. V was trimmed by 6 bases and J by 2 bases, leaving 13 bases between them. The CDR3 DNA follows: TGTGCCAGCAGCCTATCGCAGGCCAACTATGGCTACACCTTC. Protein: CASSLSQANYGYTF.

V usage is TRBV13 and J usage is TRBJ1-3; TRBD1 agrees at 9 bases. V lost 2 bases to trimming and J lost 2 bases; unmatched junction nucleotides: 4. The germline gives CDR1 PRHDT, CDR2 FYEKMQ (reference sequence). The CDR3 consists of 16 residues. CDR3 coding DNA: TGTGCCAGCAGCTTAAGCGGGACAGGGACTGGAAACACCATATATTTT. Translation: CASSLSGTGTGNTIYF.

The CDR3: CASSFRQLQGLNTEAFF. CDR3 bases: TGTGCCAGCAGCTTTCGACAACTACAGGGCTTGAACACTGAAGCTTTCTTT. The chain carries TRBV7-2 and TRBJ1-1; D may be TRBD1 (6 bases). Trimming took off 3 bases at V and 0 bases at J, with 17 bases between the two ends. CDR3 length equals 17 residues. CDR1 and CDR2 (germline): SGHTA, FQGNSA. The complete variable domain, with remaining parts taken from reference TRBV7-2 and TRBJ1-1, reads GAGVSQSPSNKVTEKGKDVELRCDPISGHTALYWYRQSLGQGLEFLIYFQGNSAPDKSGLPSDRFSAERTGGSVSTLTIQRTQQEDSAVYLCASSFRQLQGLNTEAFFGQGTRLTVV.

The chain recombines TRBV6-1 with TRBJ1-2; 8 bases map to TRBD1. CDR1 and CDR2 (germline): MNHNS, SASEGT. V trimming: 4 bases; J trimming: 2 bases; junction bases outside the gene matches: 6. CDR3 length equals 15 residues. The CDR3 is CASSARQGWNYGYTF. Here the CDR3 DNA reads TGTGCCAGCAGTGCCCGACAGGGGTGGAACTATGGCTACACCTTC.

Regarding this clone: This same CDR3 is encoded by further DNA sequences in the sample. The V call is TRBV20-1, the J call TRBJ2-3; the D gene is possibly TRBD2 (5 bases). Trimming left V 2 bases short and J 8 bases short, with 8 bases between. This CDR3 contains 11 residues. Per the germline V gene, CDR1 is DFQATT and CDR2 is SNEGSKA (reference sequence). The CDR3 coding sequence is TGCAGTGCTAGACTAGCTGGTACGCAGTATTTT. Encoded protein: CSARLAGTQYF.

This clone was found once. The rearrangement joins TRBV6-1 to TRBJ2-2; a possible D gene is TRBD1 (5 bases). This CDR3 has 16 amino acids. Germline CDR1 MNHNS, CDR2 SASEGT. The V gene lost 2 bases and the J gene lost 0 bases, with 10 bases spanning the gap. The CDR3 bases are TGTGCCAGCAGTGAATGCCAGGGCGCGAACACCGGGGAGCTGTTTTTT. Translating it yields CASSECQGANTGELFF.

The V call is TRBV6-4, the J call TRBJ2-1, with TRBD1 matching over 8 bases. CDR3 length: 12 amino acids. With 10 bases clipped from V and 7 bases from J, the junction kept 6 bases outside the gene matches. Germline CDR1 reads MRHNA; CDR2 reads SNTAGT. This CDR3 is CATQGAGNEQFF. Here the CDR3 DNA reads TGTGCCACCCAGGGGGCTGGGAATGAGCAGTTCTTC.

This sequence joins TRBV27 and TRBJ2-3; 12 bases are shared with TRBD1. The germline V gene encodes CDR1 MNHEY and CDR2 SMNVEV (reference sequence). The CDR3 extends over 16 amino acids. With V trimmed by 0 bases and J by 6 bases, 4 bases remained unmatched. CDR3 nucleotide sequence: TGTGCCAGCAGTTTATCCGGGACAGGGGGCGCGGATACGCAGTATTTT. Translating gives CASSLSGTGGADTQYF.

The chain couples TRBV5-6 to TRBJ2-1; tentatively, D is TRBD2 (5 bases). There are 15 residues in the CDR3. The germline CDR1 and CDR2 sequences are SGHDT and YYEEEE. Trimming removed 0 bases from V and 5 bases from J, with 12 bases in between. The CDR3 reads CASSLDPGKDNEQFF. The CDR3 bases are TGTGCCAGCAGCTTGGATCCGGGGAAGGACAATGAGCAGTTCTTC.

The chain combines TRBV4-2 with TRBJ2-3; D is uncertain. This CDR3 spans 19 amino acids. Trimming shortened V by 0 bases and J by 0 bases, and 19 bases separated the two germline ends. CDR1 LGHNA and CDR2 YNFKEQ come from the germline V gene. In DNA form, the CDR3 reads TGTGCCAGCAGCCAAGATCTGCCCACGAGAGCGAGAAGCACAGATACGCAGTATTTT. Residues: CASSQDLPTRARSTDTQYF.